A single sample is the source of the 10 T cell receptor beta chains below, sequenced in a study of T cells in Graves' hyperthyroidism and ophthalmopathy. The TCR beta CDR3 regions underwent amplification using RNA transcripts as the source. The HTBI primer set was used in a first-round RT-PCR of the TCR CDR3. TCRdb reprocessed the multiplex PCR reads via MiXCR and lists one record per CDR3 protein. The sample yields about 330,000 distinct CDR3 sequences, around 15% seen once. Sequencing was carried out using blood. These receptors were obtained from a woman aged 40-49 years with Graves' ophthalmopathy.

This clonotype was counted a few times. This rearrangement joins TRBV20-1 to TRBJ2-7; 10 bases align to TRBD1. Germline V gene lookup returns CDR1 DFQATT and CDR2 SNEGSKA (reference sequence). With 6 bases clipped from V and 5 bases from J, the junction kept 13 bases outside the gene matches. The CDR3 consists of 15 residues. The CDR3 spells CSAAQTGTGADEQYF. The CDR3 DNA is TGCAGTGCCGCTCAGACCGGGACAGGGGCCGACGAGCAGTACTTC.

This clonotype was observed at least ten times. V gene TRBV24-1 combines with J gene TRBJ2-2; 8 bases map to TRBD1. CDR1 and CDR2 (germline): KGHDR, SFDVKD. The trim removed 5 bases at V and 7 bases at J, leaving 11 bases unmatched. The CDR3 spans 16 residues. DNA for the CDR3: TGTGCCACCAGTGGGCCACAAACAGGGGGAATCGGGGAGCTGTTTTTT. Its protein product is CATSGPQTGGIGELFF.

The sample holds many counts of this clonotype. The chain recombines TRBV3-1 with TRBJ2-2; D remains unclear. V was shortened by 2 bases and J by 1 base, with 5 bases between the two germline ends. The CDR3 is 14 residues long. CDR1 is LGHDT, CDR2 YNNKEL, per germline (reference sequence). CDR3 sequence reads: CASSQLRNTGELFF. CDR3 bases: TGTGCCAGCAGCCAATTAAGGAACACCGGGGAGCTGTTTTTT.

This clonotype was counted at least ten times. V usage is TRBV12-3 or TRBV12-4 and J usage is TRBJ2-5; D may be TRBD2 (5 bases). This CDR3 contains 18 residues. Trimming stripped 5 bases from V and 5 bases from J, with 27 bases between. The CDR3 reads CASSPPPGLGVLDETQYF. DNA for the CDR3: TGTGCCAGCAGTCCCCCGCCTGGGTTGGGAGTTTTGGATGAGACCCAGTACTTC.

This rearrangement joins TRBV5-1 to TRBJ2-5; D is unclear. With 4 bases removed from V and 5 bases from J, the gap between germline ends came to 12 bases. The V gene's germline CDR1 is SGHRS and CDR2 YFSETQ. This CDR3 is 13 amino acids long. The CDR3, as DNA: TGCGCCAGCAGCCCTGAGTTGGGTGAGACCCAGTACTTC. Protein sequence: CASSPELGETQYF.

The genes are TRBV3-1 and TRBJ2-3; the D gene is possibly TRBD1 (5 bases). Trimming took off 11 bases at V and 9 bases at J, with 21 bases between the two ends. This CDR3 is 13 amino acids long. From germline, CDR1 is LGHDT and CDR2 YNNKEL (reference sequence). CDR3 sequence reads: CACAPASSGTQYF. CDR3 bases: TGTGCCTGCGCCCCTGCTAGTTCAGGGACGCAGTATTTT.

In this sample, this clonotype turned up many times. V gene TRBV13 combines with J gene TRBJ2-2; 8 bases are a match to TRBD2. CDR1 is PRHDT, CDR2 FYEKMQ, per germline (reference sequence). The length of the CDR3 is 17 residues. J gave up 2 bases and V 7 bases, and 12 bases lay outside the gene matches. CDR3 coding DNA: TGTGCCAGCACCAAAAGAGGGCTAGCGGGCAACACCGGGGAGCTGTTTTTT. It specifies CASTKRGLAGNTGELFF.

The rearrangement joins TRBV6-2 or TRBV6-3 to TRBJ1-1; 7 bases fit TRBD1. This CDR3 has 13 residues. With 6 bases clipped from V and 3 bases from J, the junction kept 4 bases outside the gene matches. Germline CDR1 and CDR2: MNHEY and SVGEGT. CDR3 nucleotides: TGTGCCAGCAGGTATACAGGGGACACTGAAGCTTTCTTT. It yields the protein CASRYTGDTEAFF.

This clonotype was picked up a small number of times. The chain links TRBV12-3 or TRBV12-4 to TRBJ2-2; D may match TRBD1 or TRBD2 (5 bases each). The length of the CDR3 is 13 residues. V was cut by 6 bases and J by 8 bases, with 13 bases left in between. CDR3 protein: CASREPWGGELFF. The CDR3 DNA sequence: TGTGCCAGCAGAGAGCCCTGGGGGGGGGAGCTGTTTTTT.

This clonotype was counted many times. The chain recombines TRBV2 with TRBJ2-2, with 10 bases aligning to TRBD2. The CDR3 loop spans 15 amino acids. Per germline, CDR1 SNHLY and CDR2 FYNNEI. V gave up 5 bases and J gave up 5 bases; unmatched junction bases: 5. The DNA for the CDR3 is TGTGCCAGCAGTACTAGCGGGATAGGGACCGGGGAGCTGTTTTTT. Translated, it gives CASSTSGIGTGELFF.